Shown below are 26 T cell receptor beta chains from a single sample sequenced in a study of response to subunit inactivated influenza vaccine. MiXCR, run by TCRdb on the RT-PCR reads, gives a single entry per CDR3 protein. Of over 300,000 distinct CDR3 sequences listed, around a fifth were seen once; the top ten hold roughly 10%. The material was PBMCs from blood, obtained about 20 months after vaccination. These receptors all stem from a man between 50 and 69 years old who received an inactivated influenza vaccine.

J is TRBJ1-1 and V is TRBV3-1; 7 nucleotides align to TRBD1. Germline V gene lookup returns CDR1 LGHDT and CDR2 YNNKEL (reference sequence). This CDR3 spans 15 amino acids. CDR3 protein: CAVRTGGLPGTEAFF. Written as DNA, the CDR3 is TGTGCAGTTAGGACAGGCGGTCTTCCGGGCACTGAAGCTTTCTTT.

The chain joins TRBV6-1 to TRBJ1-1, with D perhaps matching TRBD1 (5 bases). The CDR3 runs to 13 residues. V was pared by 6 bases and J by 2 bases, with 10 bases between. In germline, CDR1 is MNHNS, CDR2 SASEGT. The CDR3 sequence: CASSEQDNTEAFF. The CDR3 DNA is TGTGCCAGCAGCGAACAGGATAACACTGAAGCTTTCTTT.

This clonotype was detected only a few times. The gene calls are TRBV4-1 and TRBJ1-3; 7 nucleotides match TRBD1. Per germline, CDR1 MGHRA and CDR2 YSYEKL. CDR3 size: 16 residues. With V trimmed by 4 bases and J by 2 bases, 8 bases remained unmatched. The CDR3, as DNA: TGCGCCAGCAGCCCTCGGGACAGATCGGCTGGAAACACCATATATTTT. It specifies CASSPRDRSAGNTIYF.

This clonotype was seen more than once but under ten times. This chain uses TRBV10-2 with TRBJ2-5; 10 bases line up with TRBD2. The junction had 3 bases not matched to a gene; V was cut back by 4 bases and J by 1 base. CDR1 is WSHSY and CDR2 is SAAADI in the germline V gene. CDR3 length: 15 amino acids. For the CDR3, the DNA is TGCGCCAGCAGTGGGAGCGGGGGGGTCCAAGAGACCCAGTACTTC. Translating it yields CASSGSGGVQETQYF.

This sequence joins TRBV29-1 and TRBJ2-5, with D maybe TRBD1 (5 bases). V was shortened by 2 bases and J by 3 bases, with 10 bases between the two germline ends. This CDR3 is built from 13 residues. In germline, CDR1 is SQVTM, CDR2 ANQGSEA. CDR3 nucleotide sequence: TGCAGCGTTGAAAGGGGTCTCAAAGAGACCCAGTACTTC. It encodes CSVERGLKETQYF.

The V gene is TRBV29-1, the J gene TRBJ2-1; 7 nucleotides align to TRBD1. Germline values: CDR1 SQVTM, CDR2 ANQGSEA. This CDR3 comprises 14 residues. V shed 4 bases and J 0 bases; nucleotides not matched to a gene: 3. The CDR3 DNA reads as TGCAGCGTTGTGACAGGGAGCTCCTACAATGAGCAGTTCTTC. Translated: CSVVTGSSYNEQFF.

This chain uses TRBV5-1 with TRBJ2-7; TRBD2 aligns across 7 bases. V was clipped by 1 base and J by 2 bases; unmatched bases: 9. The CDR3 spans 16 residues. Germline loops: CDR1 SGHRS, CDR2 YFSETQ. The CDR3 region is CASSLHGEGLPYEQYF. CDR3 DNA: TGCGCCAGCAGCTTGCATGGGGAGGGCCTCCCCTACGAGCAGTACTTC.

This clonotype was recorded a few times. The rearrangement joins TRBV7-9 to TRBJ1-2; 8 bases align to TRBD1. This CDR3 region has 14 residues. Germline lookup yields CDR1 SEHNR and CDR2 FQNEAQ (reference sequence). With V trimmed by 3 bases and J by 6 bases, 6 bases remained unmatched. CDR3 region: CASSFTGGRDGYTF. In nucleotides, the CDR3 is TGTGCCAGCAGCTTTACAGGGGGTAGGGATGGCTACACCTTC.

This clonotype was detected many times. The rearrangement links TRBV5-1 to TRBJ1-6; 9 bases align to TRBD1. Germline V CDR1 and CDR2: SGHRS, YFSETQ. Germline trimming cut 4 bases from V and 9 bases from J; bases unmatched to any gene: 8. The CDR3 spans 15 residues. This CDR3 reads CASSRTGVSGSPLHF. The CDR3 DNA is TGCGCCAGCAGCCGGACAGGGGTTAGTGGTTCACCCCTCCACTTT. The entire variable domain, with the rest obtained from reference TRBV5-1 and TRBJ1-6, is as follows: KAGVTQTPRYLIKTRGQQVTLSCSPISGHRSVSWYQQTPGQGLQFLFEYFSETQRNKGNFPGRFSGRQFSNSRSEMNVSTLELGDSALYLCASSRTGVSGSPLHFGNGTRLTVT.

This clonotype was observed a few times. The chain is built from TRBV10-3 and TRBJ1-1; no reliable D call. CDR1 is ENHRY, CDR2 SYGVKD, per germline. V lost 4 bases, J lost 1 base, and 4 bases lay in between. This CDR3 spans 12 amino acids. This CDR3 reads CAISVGNTEAFF. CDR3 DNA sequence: TGTGCCATCAGTGTCGGGAACACTGAAGCTTTCTTT.

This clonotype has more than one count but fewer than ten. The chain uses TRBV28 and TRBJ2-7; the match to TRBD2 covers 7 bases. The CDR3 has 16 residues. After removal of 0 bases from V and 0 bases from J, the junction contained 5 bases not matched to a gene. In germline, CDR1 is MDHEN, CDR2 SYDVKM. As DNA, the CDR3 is TGTGCCAGCAGTTTATGGGGGGGAGGGGCCTCCTACGAGCAGTACTTC. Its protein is CASSLWGGGASYEQYF.

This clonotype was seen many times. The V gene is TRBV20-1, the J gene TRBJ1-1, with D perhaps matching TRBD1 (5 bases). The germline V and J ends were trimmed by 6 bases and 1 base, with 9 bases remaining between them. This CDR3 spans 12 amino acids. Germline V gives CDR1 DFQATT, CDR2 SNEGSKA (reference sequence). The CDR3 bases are TGCAGTGCACTACAGGAGAACACTGAAGCTTTCTTT. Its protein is CSALQENTEAFF.

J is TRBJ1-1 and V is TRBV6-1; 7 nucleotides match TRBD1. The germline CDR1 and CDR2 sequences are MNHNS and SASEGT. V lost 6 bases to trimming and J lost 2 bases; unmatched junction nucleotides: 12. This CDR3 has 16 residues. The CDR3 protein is CASRTRQGRKNTEAFF. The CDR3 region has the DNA TGTGCCAGCAGAACCCGACAGGGACGGAAAAACACTGAAGCTTTCTTT.

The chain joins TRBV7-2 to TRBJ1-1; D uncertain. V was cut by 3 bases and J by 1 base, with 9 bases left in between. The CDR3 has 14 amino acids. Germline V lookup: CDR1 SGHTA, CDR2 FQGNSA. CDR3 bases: TGTGCCAGCAGCTTCTTCCTGACGAACACTGAAGCTTTCTTT. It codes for CASSFFLTNTEAFF.

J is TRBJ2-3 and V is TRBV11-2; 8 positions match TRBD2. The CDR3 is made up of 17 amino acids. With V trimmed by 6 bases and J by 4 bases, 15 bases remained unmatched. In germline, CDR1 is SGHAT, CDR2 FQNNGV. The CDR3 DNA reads TGTGCCAGCAGAAAAAGGGGAGCGGGAGCGTTCCCAGATACGCAGTATTTT. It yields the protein CASRKRGAGAFPDTQYF.

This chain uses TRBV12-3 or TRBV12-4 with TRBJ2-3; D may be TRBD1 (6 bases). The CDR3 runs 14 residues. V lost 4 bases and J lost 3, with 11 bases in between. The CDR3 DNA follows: TGTGCCAGCAGTTCCCGGACAGAGACAGATACGCAGTATTTT. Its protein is CASSSRTETDTQYF.

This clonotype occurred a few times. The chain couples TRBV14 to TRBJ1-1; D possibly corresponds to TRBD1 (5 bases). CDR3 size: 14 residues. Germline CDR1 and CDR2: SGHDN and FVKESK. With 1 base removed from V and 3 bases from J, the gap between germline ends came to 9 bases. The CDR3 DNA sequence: TGTGCCAGCAGCCAAGTCTGGGGGGACACTGAAGCTTTCTTT. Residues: CASSQVWGDTEAFF. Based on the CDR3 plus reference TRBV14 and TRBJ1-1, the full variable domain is EAGVTQFPSHSVIEKGQTVTLRCDPISGHDNLYWYRRVMGKEIKFLLHFVKESKQDESGMPNNRFLAERTGGTYSTLKVQPAELEDSGVYFCASSQVWGDTEAFFGQGTRLTVV.

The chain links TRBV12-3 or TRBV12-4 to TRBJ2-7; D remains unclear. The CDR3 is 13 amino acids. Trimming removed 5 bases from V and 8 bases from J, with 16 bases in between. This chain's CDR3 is CASSLGSYGKQYF. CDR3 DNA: TGTGCCAGCAGTCTTGGATCTTATGGGAAGCAGTACTTC.

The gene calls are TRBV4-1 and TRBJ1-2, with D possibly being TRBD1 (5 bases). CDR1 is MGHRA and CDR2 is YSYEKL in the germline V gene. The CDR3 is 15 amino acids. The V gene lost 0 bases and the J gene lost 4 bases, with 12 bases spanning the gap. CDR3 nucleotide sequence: TGCGCCAGCAGCCAAGACTGGGGCCGAAGCTATGGCTACACCTTC. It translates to CASSQDWGRSYGYTF.

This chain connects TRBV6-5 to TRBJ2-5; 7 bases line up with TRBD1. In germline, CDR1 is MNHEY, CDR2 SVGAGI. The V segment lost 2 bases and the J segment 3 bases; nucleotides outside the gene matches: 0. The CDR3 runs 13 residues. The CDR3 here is CASSYGQEETQYF. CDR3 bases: TGTGCCAGCAGTTACGGACAGGAAGAGACCCAGTACTTC.

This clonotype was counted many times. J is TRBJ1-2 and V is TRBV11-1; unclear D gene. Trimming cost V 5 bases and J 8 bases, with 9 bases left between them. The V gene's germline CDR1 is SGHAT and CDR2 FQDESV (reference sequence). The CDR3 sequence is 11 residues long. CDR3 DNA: TGTGCCAGCAGCGGAGGGAAAGGCTACACCTTC. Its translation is CASSGGKGYTF.

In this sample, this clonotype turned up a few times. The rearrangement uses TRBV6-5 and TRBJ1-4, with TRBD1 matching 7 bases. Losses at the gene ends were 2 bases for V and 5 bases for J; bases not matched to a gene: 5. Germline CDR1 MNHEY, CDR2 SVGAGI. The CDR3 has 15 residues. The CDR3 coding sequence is TGTGCCAGCAGTTACCGGGACAGCTTAAATGAAAAACTGTTTTTT. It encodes CASSYRDSLNEKLFF.

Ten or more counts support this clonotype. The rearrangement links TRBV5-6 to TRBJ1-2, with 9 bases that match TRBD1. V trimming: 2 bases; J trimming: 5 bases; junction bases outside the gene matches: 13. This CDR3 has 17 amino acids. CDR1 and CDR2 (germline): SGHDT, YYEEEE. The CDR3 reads CASSLAGTGFGSYGYTF. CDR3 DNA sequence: TGTGCCAGCAGCTTAGCCGGGACAGGGTTTGGATCATATGGCTACACCTTC.

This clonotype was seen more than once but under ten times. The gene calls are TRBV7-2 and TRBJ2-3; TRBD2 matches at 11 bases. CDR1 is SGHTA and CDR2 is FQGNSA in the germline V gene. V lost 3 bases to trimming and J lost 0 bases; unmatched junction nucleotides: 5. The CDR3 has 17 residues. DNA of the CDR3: TGTGCCAGCAGCTTTGGCGGGACTAGCGGAAGCACAGATACGCAGTATTTT. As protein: CASSFGGTSGSTDTQYF.

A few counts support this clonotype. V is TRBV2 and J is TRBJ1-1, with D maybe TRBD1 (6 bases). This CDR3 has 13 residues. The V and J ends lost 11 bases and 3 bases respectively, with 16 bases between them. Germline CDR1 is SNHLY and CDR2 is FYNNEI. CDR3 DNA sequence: TGTGCCCCCAGGGGAAGGGTGTACACTGAAGCTTTCTTT. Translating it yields CAPRGRVYTEAFF.

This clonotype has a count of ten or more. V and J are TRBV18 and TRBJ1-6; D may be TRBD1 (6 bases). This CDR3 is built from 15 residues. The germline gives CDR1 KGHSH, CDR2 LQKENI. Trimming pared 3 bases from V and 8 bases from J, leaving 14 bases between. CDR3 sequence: CASSPKRPGDSPLHF. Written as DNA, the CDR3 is TGTGCCAGCTCACCGAAACGGCCAGGGGATTCACCCCTCCACTTT.